This T cell receptor (beta chain) is from a study of Tregs in tolerant kidney transplant recipients. Overall study findings and caveats: Expanding Tregs on activated donor B cells appeared to best identify donor-specific TCRbeta clones. Biological reproducibility was not directly addressed, but technical replication error appeared minimal.

TCRdb's copy holds only in-frame clones and misses some; the assay was immunoSEQ multiplex PCR. Altogether tens of thousands of clones are present, 84% being singletons, with the ten largest covering about 4%. Comment on this clone: Its matching antigen is unknown.

The V gene lost 5 bases and the J gene lost 4 bases, with 11 bases spanning the gap. This CDR3 region has 13 residues. The germline CDR1 and CDR2 sequences are PRHDT and FYEKMQ (reference sequence). The V call is TRBV13, the J call TRBJ1-1, with D perhaps matching TRBD1 (5 bases). Input material: CD4+ T cells from blood. The source is a human donor in good health. CDR3: CASSPPRGTEAFF. CDR3 DNA: TGTGCCAGCAGCCCTCCGAGGGGCACTGAAGCTTTCTTT.